Listed below are T cell receptor beta chains from one sample, sequenced in a study of identical twins. TCRdb reanalysed the 5' RACE reads using MiXCR and keeps one entry per CDR3 protein. The sample carries under 250,000 distinct CDR3 sequences, approximately 8% recorded once. These data were also reused for a study on yellow fever vaccine responses in identical twins.

The specimen sequenced was CD8+ T cells sorted from blood. These receptors originate from a woman aged 18-30 years in good health. Each CDR3 is given with its conserved first and last residue.

TRBJ2-4,TRBV6-2/TRBV6-3,CASSRTLLAGTKNIQYF
TRBJ1-1,TRBV10-3,CAISGTGPRMNTEAFF
TRBJ1-5,TRBV27,CASRGQINQPQHF
TRBJ1-1,TRBV4-1,CASSPGGQGGYTEAFF
TRBJ2-1,TRBV24-1,CATSDFDSGSYNEQFF
TRBJ2-5,TRBV4-1,CASSPGQGRETQYF
TRBJ2-1,TRBV12-3/TRBV12-4,CASSESGISYNEQFF
TRBJ1-6,TRBV2,CASGGTAKSPLHF
TRBJ2-1,TRBV10-2,CASGTLNEQFF
TRBJ2-7,TRBV12-3/TRBV12-4,CASSLAAPRGGGYEQYF
TRBJ2-3,TRBV9,CASSAETMTDTQYF
TRBJ1-6,TRBV24-1,CATSDFSPLHF